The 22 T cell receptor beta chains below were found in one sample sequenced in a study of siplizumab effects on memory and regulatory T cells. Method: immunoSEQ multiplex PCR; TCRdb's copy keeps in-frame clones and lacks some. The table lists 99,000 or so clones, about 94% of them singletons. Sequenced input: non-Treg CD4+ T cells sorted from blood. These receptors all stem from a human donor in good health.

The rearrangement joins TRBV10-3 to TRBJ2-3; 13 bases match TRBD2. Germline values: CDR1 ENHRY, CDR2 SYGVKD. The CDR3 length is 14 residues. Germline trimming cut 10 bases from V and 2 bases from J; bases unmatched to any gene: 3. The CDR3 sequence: CASGLAGATDTQYF. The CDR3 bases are TGTGCCAGCGGACTAGCGGGGGCCACAGATACGCAGTATTTT.

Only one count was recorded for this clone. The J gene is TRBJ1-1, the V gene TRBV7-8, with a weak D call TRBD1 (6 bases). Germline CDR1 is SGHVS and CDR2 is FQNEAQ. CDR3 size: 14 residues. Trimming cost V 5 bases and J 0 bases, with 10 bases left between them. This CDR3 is CASSLDRLNTEAFF. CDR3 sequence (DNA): TGTGCCAGCAGCCTGGACAGATTGAACACTGAAGCTTTCTTT.

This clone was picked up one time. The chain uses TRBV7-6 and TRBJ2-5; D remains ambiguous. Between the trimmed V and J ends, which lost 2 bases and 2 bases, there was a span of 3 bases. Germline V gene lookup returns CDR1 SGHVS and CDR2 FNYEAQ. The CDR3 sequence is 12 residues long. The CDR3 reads CASSLQQETQYF. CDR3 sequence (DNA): TGTGCCAGCAGCTTACAGCAAGAGACCCAGTACTTC.

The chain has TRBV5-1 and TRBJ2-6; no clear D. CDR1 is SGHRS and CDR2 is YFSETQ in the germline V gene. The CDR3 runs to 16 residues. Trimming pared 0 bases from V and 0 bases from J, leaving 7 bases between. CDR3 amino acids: CASSLAPPSGANVLTF. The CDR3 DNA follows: TGCGCCAGCAGCTTGGCCCCGCCCTCTGGGGCCAACGTCCTGACTTTC.

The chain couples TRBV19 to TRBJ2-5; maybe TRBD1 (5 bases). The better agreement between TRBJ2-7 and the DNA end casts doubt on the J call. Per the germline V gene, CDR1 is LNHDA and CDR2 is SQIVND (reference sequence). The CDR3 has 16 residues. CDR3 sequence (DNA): TGTGCCAGTAGTTTAGGGCTAAGGGGTTTTGACTACGAGCAGTACTTC. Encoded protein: CASSLGLRGFDYEQYF.

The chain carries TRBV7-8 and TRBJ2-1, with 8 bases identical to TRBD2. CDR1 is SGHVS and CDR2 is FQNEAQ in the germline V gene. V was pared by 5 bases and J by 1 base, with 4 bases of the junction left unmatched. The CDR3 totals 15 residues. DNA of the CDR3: TGTGCCAGCAGCCTACTAGCGGTGTCCTACAATGAGCAGTTCTTC. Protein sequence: CASSLLAVSYNEQFF.

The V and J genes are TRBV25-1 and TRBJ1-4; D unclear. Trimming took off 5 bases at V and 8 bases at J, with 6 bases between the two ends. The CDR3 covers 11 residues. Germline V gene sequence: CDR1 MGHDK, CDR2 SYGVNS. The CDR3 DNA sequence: TGTGCCAGCAGTCTGCGGGAAAAACTGTTTTTT. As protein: CASSLREKLFF.

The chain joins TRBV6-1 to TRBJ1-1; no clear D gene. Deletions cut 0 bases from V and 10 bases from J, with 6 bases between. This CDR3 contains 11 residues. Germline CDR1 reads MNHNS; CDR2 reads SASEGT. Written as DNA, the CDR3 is TGTGCCAGCAGTGAAGCGAGTCGAGCTTTCTTT. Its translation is CASSEASRAFF.

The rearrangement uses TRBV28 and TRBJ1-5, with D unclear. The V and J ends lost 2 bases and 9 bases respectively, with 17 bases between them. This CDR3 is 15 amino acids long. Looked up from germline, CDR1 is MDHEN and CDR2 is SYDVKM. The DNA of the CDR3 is TGTGCCAGCAGTTTAAATACGGGGTCCAGAGGGCCCCAGCATTTT. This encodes CASSLNTGSRGPQHF.

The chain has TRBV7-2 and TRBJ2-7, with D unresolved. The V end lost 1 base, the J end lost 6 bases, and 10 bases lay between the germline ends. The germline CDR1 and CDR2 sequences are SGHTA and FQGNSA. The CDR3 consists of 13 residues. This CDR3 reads CASSLERGREQYF. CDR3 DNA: TGTGCCAGCAGCTTAGAGCGAGGCCGCGAGCAGTACTTC.

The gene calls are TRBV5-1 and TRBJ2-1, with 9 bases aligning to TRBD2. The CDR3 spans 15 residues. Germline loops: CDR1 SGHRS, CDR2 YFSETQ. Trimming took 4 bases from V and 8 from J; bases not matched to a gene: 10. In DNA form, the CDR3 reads TGCGCCAGCAGCCCTTTAGCGGGAGAGGCACATGAGCAGTTCTTC. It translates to CASSPLAGEAHEQFF.

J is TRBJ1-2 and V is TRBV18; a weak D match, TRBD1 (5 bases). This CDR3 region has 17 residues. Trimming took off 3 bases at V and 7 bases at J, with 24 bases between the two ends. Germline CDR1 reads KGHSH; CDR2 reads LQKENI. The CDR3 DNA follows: TGTGCCAGCTCACCTGGCGACTCTATCCTATACAGGTCTGGCTACACCTTC. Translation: CASSPGDSILYRSGYTF.

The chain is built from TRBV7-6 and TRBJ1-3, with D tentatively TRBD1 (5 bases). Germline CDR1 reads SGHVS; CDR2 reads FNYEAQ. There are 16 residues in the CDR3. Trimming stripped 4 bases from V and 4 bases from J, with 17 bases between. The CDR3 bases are TGTGCCAGCAGCTCAACCGGGGCTTCCGAGGGAAACACCATATATTTT. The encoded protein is CASSSTGASEGNTIYF.

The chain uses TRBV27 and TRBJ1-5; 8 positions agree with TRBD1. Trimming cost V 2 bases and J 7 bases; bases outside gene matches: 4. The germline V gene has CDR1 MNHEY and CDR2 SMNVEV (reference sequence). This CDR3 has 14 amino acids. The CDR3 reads CASSLGQGRQPQHF. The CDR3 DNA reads TGTGCCAGCAGTTTAGGACAGGGTCGCCAGCCCCAGCATTTT.

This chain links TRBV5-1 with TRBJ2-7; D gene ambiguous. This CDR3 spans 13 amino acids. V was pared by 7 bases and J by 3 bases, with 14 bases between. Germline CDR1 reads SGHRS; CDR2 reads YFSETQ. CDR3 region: CASSDPAVYEQYF. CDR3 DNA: TGCGCCAGCTCAGATCCAGCCGTCTACGAGCAGTACTTC. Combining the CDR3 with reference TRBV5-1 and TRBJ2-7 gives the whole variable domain KAGVTQTPRYLIKTRGQQVTLSCSPISGHRSVSWYQQTPGQGLQFLFEYFSETQRNKGNFPGRFSGRQFSNSRSEMNVSTLELGDSALYLCASSDPAVYEQYFGPGTRLTVT.

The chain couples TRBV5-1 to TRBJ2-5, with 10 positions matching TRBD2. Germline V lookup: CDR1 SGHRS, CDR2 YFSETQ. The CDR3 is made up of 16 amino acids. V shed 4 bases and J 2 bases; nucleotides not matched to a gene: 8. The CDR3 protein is CASSGGTSVSQETQYF. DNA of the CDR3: TGCGCCAGCAGCGGCGGGACTAGCGTTTCACAAGAGACCCAGTACTTC. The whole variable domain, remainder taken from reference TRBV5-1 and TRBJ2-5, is KAGVTQTPRYLIKTRGQQVTLSCSPISGHRSVSWYQQTPGQGLQFLFEYFSETQRNKGNFPGRFSGRQFSNSRSEMNVSTLELGDSALYLCASSGGTSVSQETQYFGPGTRLLVL.

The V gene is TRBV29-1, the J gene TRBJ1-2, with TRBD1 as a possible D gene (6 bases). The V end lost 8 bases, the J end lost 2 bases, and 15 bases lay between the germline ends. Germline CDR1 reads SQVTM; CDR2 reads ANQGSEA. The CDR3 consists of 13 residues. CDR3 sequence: CSLREGGNYGYTF. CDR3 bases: TGCAGCCTCAGGGAAGGGGGGAACTATGGCTACACCTTC.

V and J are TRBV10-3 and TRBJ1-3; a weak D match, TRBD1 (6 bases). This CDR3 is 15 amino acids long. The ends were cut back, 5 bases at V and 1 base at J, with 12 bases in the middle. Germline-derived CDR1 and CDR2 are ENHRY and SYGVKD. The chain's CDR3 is CAISSQGGSGNTIYF. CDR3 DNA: TGTGCCATCAGTTCACAAGGGGGATCTGGAAACACCATATATTTT.

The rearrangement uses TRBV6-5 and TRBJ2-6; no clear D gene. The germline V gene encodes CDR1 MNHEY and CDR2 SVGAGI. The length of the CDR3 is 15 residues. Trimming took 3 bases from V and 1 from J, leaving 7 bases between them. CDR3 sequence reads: CASSYRVSGANVLTF. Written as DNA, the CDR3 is TGTGCCAGCAGTTATCGTGTATCTGGGGCCAACGTCCTGACTTTC.

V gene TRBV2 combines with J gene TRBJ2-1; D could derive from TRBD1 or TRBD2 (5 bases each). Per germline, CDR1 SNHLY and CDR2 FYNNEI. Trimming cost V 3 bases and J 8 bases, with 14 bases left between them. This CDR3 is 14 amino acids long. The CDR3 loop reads CASSESFLGDEQFF. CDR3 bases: TGTGCCAGCAGTGAGTCATTCCTGGGGGATGAGCAGTTCTTC. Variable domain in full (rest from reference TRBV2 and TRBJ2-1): EPEVTQTPSHQVTQMGQEVILRCVPISNHLYFYWYRQILGQKVEFLVSFYNNEISEKSEIFDDQFSVERPDGSNFTLKIRSTKLEDSAMYFCASSESFLGDEQFFGPGTRLTVL.

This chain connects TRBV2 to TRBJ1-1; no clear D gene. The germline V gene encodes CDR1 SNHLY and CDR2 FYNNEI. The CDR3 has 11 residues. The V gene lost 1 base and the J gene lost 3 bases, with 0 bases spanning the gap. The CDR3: CASSEDTEAFF. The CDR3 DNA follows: TGTGCCAGCAGTGAAGACACTGAAGCTTTCTTT.

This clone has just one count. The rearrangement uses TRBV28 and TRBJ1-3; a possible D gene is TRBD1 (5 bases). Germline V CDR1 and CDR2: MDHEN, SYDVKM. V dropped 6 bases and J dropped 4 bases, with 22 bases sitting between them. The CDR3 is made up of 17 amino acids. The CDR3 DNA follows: TGTGCCAGCAGACCCCGGGGTCGGGGGTTGAGAGGAAACACCATATATTTT. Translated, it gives CASRPRGRGLRGNTIYF.